Shown below are 27 T cell receptor beta chains from a single sample sequenced in a study of cytomegalovirus exposure and HLA in healthy donors. The PCR was carried out with 60 Vbeta primers and 13 Jbeta primers. Generated by immunoSEQ multiplex PCR, the TCRdb table keeps only in-frame clones and is missing some. Of 160,000 or so clones detected, 78% appear once; the ten largest clones hold approximately 7%. Sequences were obtained from PBMCs. These TCRs come from a woman aged 40 to 55 in good health and CMV-seropositive.

The CDR3: CASSKDSYEQYF. The CDR3 region has the DNA TGTGCCAGCAGCAAAGACAGCTACGAGCAGTACTTC. This sequence joins TRBV7-2 and TRBJ2-7; weak D call: TRBD1 (5 bases). Germline CDR1 and CDR2: SGHTA and FQGNSA. Trimming stripped 5 bases from V and 3 bases from J, with 8 bases between. This CDR3 region has 12 residues.

CDR3 DNA sequence: TGTGCCAGCCAAGAGGCGTCCAATCAGCCCCAGCATTTT. Its protein is CASQEASNQPQHF. The rearrangement joins TRBV6-6 to TRBJ1-5; D is undetermined. CDR3 size: 13 residues. The V gene lost 8 bases and the J gene lost 3 bases, with 11 bases spanning the gap. From germline, CDR1 is MNHNY and CDR2 SVGAGI (reference sequence).

This chain connects TRBV9 to TRBJ2-1; TRBD2 matches at 8 bases. This CDR3 region has 16 residues. Germline-derived CDR1 and CDR2 are SGDLS and YYNGEE. The V gene end was trimmed by 0 bases and the J gene end by 9 bases; junction bases not matched to a gene: 11. Here the CDR3 DNA reads TGTGCCAGCAGCGTAGTCAGCGGGGGATCTTTGCGTGAGCAGTTCTTC. Protein: CASSVVSGGSLREQFF.

The chain carries TRBV29-1 and TRBJ2-1; TRBD2 matches at 9 bases. J was trimmed by 3 bases and V by 3 bases; bases with no gene match: 6. Germline values: CDR1 SQVTM, CDR2 ANQGSEA. The CDR3 covers 15 residues. This CDR3 reads CSVDTRGGRYNEQFF. CDR3 nucleotides: TGCAGCGTTGATACGCGGGGGGGCCGCTACAATGAGCAGTTCTTC.

A few counts support this clone. The chain uses TRBV6-6 and TRBJ1-1, with 7 bases aligning to TRBD1. Trimming took 2 bases from V and 3 from J; bases not matched to a gene: 6. CDR1 and CDR2 (germline): MNHNY, SVGAGI (reference sequence). This CDR3 has 15 amino acids. CDR3 sequence: CASSYSMTGYTEAFF. In DNA form, the CDR3 reads TGTGCCAGCAGTTACAGCATGACAGGGTACACTGAAGCTTTCTTT.

This clone was recorded a few times. The chain couples TRBV19 to TRBJ1-2; TRBD1 matches at 7 bases. The germline V gene has CDR1 LNHDA and CDR2 SQIVND (reference sequence). The CDR3 covers 14 residues. Trimming took 9 bases from V and 4 from J; bases not matched to a gene: 11. CDR3 sequence: CASTQTGLPYGYTF. CDR3 sequence (DNA): TGTGCCAGCACGCAGACAGGGCTCCCCTATGGCTACACCTTC.

This clone turned up a few times. This sequence joins TRBV7-2 and TRBJ2-7; D not resolved. The germline gives CDR1 SGHTA, CDR2 FQGNSA. This CDR3 is 17 amino acids long. V lost 4 bases, J lost 2 bases, and 21 bases lay in between. CDR3 amino acids: CASSSTQSVTDPYEQYF. As DNA, the CDR3 is TGTGCCAGCAGCTCTACTCAATCCGTCACAGATCCCTACGAGCAGTACTTC. Full variable domain (outside the CDR3, taken from reference TRBV7-2 and TRBJ2-7): GAGVSQSPSNKVTEKGKDVELRCDPISGHTALYWYRQSLGQGLEFLIYFQGNSAPDKSGLPSDRFSAERTGGSVSTLTIQRTQQEDSAVYLCASSSTQSVTDPYEQYFGPGTRLTVT.

The chain is built from TRBV28 and TRBJ1-1; no definite D call. The CDR3 totals 14 residues. The germline gives CDR1 MDHEN, CDR2 SYDVKM. With 6 bases removed from V and 5 bases from J, the gap between germline ends came to 16 bases. Here the CDR3 reads CASSLAGPGTEAFF. CDR3 DNA: TGTGCCAGCAGCCTCGCGGGTCCCGGAACTGAAGCTTTCTTT. Using reference TRBV28 and TRBJ1-1 for the parts outside the CDR3, the full variable domain is DVKVTQSSRYLVKRTGEKVFLECVQDMDHENMFWYRQDPGLGLRLIYFSYDVKMKEKGDIPEGYSVSREKKERFSLILESASTNQTSMYLCASSLAGPGTEAFFGQGTRLTVV.

This clone was seen a handful of times. The chain couples TRBV10-3 to TRBJ1-5; D ambiguous. The CDR3 consists of 13 residues. V gave up 6 bases and J gave up 3 bases, with 9 bases separating them. Germline assignment: CDR1 ENHRY and CDR2 SYGVKD. The CDR3 sequence is CAIRGLSNQPQHF. In DNA, the CDR3 is TGTGCCATCAGAGGACTGTCCAATCAGCCCCAGCATTTT.

The rearrangement joins TRBV29-1 to TRBJ2-5; weak D call: TRBD2 (5 bases). Germline values: CDR1 SQVTM, CDR2 ANQGSEA. This CDR3 region has 12 residues. Trimming took 4 bases from V and 2 from J, leaving 8 bases between them. CDR3 in amino acids: CSVARGQETQYF. The CDR3 DNA is TGCAGCGTTGCTCGGGGTCAAGAGACCCAGTACTTC.

V usage is TRBV2 and J usage is TRBJ2-5; D might be TRBD1 (6 bases). Trimming stripped 6 bases from V and 5 bases from J, with 13 bases between. Germline values: CDR1 SNHLY, CDR2 FYNNEI. CDR3 length equals 13 residues. CDR3 nucleotides: TGTGCCAGCAGAAGGGGGTTGGGGGAGACCCAGTACTTC. As protein: CASRRGLGETQYF.

The chain couples TRBV29-1 to TRBJ1-1, with a possible D match to TRBD1 (6 bases). This CDR3 spans 15 amino acids. Germline CDR1 and CDR2: SQVTM and ANQGSEA. The V gene lost 4 bases and the J gene lost 3 bases, with 18 bases spanning the gap. The CDR3 reads CSVVPGYGGHTEAFF. The DNA of the CDR3 is TGCAGCGTTGTCCCGGGCTACGGGGGGCACACTGAAGCTTTCTTT.

V usage is TRBV15 and J usage is TRBJ1-3, with D maybe TRBD1 (5 bases). Per the germline V gene, CDR1 is LNHNV and CDR2 is YYDKDF (reference sequence). The CDR3 has 13 residues. Trimming took off 6 bases at V and 4 bases at J, with 10 bases between the two ends. The DNA of the CDR3 is TGTGCCACCAGTCCTTACAGGGGAAACACCATATATTTT. It is translated as CATSPYRGNTIYF. Using reference TRBV15 and TRBJ1-3 for the parts outside the CDR3, the full variable domain is DAMVIQNPRYQVTQFGKPVTLSCSQTLNHNVMYWYQQKSSQAPKLLFHYYDKDFNNEADTPDNFQSRRPNTSFCFLDIRSPGLGDTAMYLCATSPYRGNTIYFGEGSWLTVV.

There are a few counts of this clone. The chain couples TRBV13 to TRBJ1-2; D ambiguous. Germline CDR1 PRHDT, CDR2 FYEKMQ (reference sequence). This CDR3 contains 14 residues. V lost 0 bases and J 0 bases, leaving 5 bases between the germline ends. CDR3 in DNA: TGTGCCAGCAGCTTAGGGCAGACTAACTATGGCTACACCTTC. Its translation: CASSLGQTNYGYTF. The variable domain in full, completed from reference TRBV13 and TRBJ1-2, reads AAGVIQSPRHLIKEKRETATLKCYPIPRHDTVYWYQQGPGQDPQFLISFYEKMQSDKGSIPDRFSAQQFSDYHSELNMSSLELGDSALYFCASSLGQTNYGYTFGSGTRLTVV.

The chain carries TRBV5-4 and TRBJ2-1; D ambiguous. Germline assignment: CDR1 SGHNT and CDR2 YYREEE (reference sequence). The CDR3 has 11 residues. Trimming pared 3 bases from V and 5 bases from J, leaving 3 bases between. The CDR3 DNA sequence: TGTGCCAGCAGCTCAAACAATGAGCAGTTCTTC. Protein product: CASSSNNEQFF.

A single count supports this clone. The chain couples TRBV5-1 to TRBJ2-5; 7 nucleotides match TRBD2. V lost 4 bases and J lost 1; bases outside the gene matches: 10. The germline V gene has CDR1 SGHRS and CDR2 YFSETQ. This CDR3 is built from 16 residues. CDR3 residues: CASSPIRGEGQETQYF. The CDR3 DNA reads TGCGCCAGCAGCCCGATTCGCGGGGAGGGCCAAGAGACCCAGTACTTC.

The chain uses TRBV29-1 and TRBJ2-3; 11 nucleotides line up with TRBD2. This CDR3 region has 17 residues. V dropped 8 bases and J dropped 0; count of bases not matched to a gene: 13. Per the germline V gene, CDR1 is SQVTM and CDR2 is ANQGSEA. CDR3 protein: CSPFPSGGPHSTDTQYF. In DNA, the CDR3 is TGCAGCCCATTTCCTAGCGGGGGGCCTCATAGCACAGATACGCAGTATTTT.

The rearrangement joins TRBV27 to TRBJ1-2; no clear D gene. The germline gives CDR1 MNHEY, CDR2 SMNVEV (reference sequence). V was cut by 6 bases and J by 0 bases, with 17 bases left in between. The CDR3 consists of 16 residues. CDR3 amino acids: CASSVYRTEANYGYTF. CDR3 nucleotides: TGTGCCAGCAGCGTATACCGAACTGAGGCTAACTATGGCTACACCTTC.

The chain is built from TRBV27 and TRBJ1-1; 7 nucleotides line up with TRBD1. CDR1 MNHEY and CDR2 SMNVEV come from the germline V gene (reference sequence). V was clipped by 1 base and J by 8 bases; unmatched bases: 7. The CDR3 is made up of 14 amino acids. The CDR3 spells CASSLFRQGTEAFF. CDR3 DNA: TGTGCCAGCAGTTTATTCCGACAGGGAACGGAAGCTTTCTTT.

This clone was counted a single time. The rearrangement joins TRBV2 to TRBJ1-3; weak D call: TRBD1 (6 bases). The CDR3 covers 16 residues. V lost 6 bases and J lost 3, with 18 bases in between. The germline V gene has CDR1 SNHLY and CDR2 FYNNEI. CDR3 DNA: TGTGCCAGCAGCTGGTCGACCGGGACAAATGGAAACACCATATATTTT. This codes for CASSWSTGTNGNTIYF.

The J gene is TRBJ1-2, the V gene TRBV5-6, with 9 bases that match TRBD1. Germline CDR1 SGHDT, CDR2 YYEEEE. CDR3 length equals 15 residues. The V gene end was trimmed by 4 bases and the J gene end by 2 bases; junction bases not matched to a gene: 6. CDR3 residues: CASSQRGQGNYGYTF. The CDR3 DNA reads as TGTGCCAGCAGCCAACGTGGACAGGGGAACTATGGCTACACCTTC.

This clone showed up just a few times. The chain recombines TRBV30 with TRBJ1-1; weak D call: TRBD1 (6 bases). The CDR3 is 15 amino acids. CDR1 and CDR2 (germline): GTSNPN, SVGIG (reference sequence). V gave up 2 bases and J gave up 1 base, with 14 bases separating them. CDR3 in amino acids: CAWSLKTGRNTEAFF. Written as DNA, the CDR3 is TGTGCCTGGAGTTTGAAAACAGGGCGGAACACTGAAGCTTTCTTT.

V usage is TRBV5-4 and J usage is TRBJ2-7; 8 bases map to TRBD1. The V and J ends lost 4 bases and 1 base, in that order; junction bases with no gene match: 10. This CDR3 has 16 amino acids. Per germline, CDR1 SGHNT and CDR2 YYREEE (reference sequence). This chain's CDR3 is CASSKAAGTGSYEQYF. CDR3 coding DNA: TGTGCCAGCAGCAAGGCGGCCGGGACAGGATCCTACGAGCAGTACTTC.

This clone has just one count. CDR3 loop: CAWSEGETQYF. CDR3 nucleotide sequence: TGTGCCTGGAGCGAGGGGGAGACGCAGTATTTT. The gene calls are TRBV30 and TRBJ2-3; possibly TRBD1 for D (6 bases). V was cut by 3 bases and J by 9 bases, with 10 bases left in between. The CDR3 length is 11 residues. CDR1 GTSNPN and CDR2 SVGIG come from the germline V gene (reference sequence).

The V call is TRBV11-1, the J call TRBJ1-1; 9 positions agree with TRBD1. Per germline, CDR1 SGHAT and CDR2 FQDESV (reference sequence). The CDR3 sequence is 14 residues long. With V trimmed by 5 bases and J by 4 bases, 5 bases remained unmatched. The CDR3 spells CASSLLTGGTEAFF. The CDR3, as DNA: TGTGCCAGCAGCCTATTGACAGGGGGCACTGAAGCTTTCTTT.

The chain carries TRBV10-3 and TRBJ1-1; D is ambiguous. Germline V gene sequence: CDR1 ENHRY, CDR2 SYGVKD. V shed 3 bases and J shed 1 base, with 9 bases lying between them. CDR3 length: 14 residues. As DNA, the CDR3 is TGTGCCATCAGTGACAGGTACCCGAACACTGAAGCTTTCTTT. It translates to CAISDRYPNTEAFF.

The rearrangement uses TRBV14 and TRBJ2-6; D possibly corresponds to TRBD1 (6 bases). V lost 0 bases, J lost 0 bases, and 15 bases lay in between. This CDR3 comprises 19 residues. Germline V gene data show CDR1 as SGHDN and CDR2 as FVKESK. The chain's CDR3 is CASSQEWMGTPSGANVLTF. DNA for the CDR3: TGTGCCAGCAGCCAAGAATGGATGGGGACACCCTCTGGGGCCAACGTCCTGACTTTC.